This TCR beta chain was sequenced for a study of response to subunit inactivated influenza vaccine. There are many counts of this clonotype. The antigen is unknown. The CDR3 has 14 amino acids. J gave up 10 bases and V 5 bases, and 11 bases lay outside the gene matches. Germline lookup yields CDR1 DFQATT and CDR2 SNEGSKA (reference sequence). Whole-study results and caveats: Seasonal influenza vaccination, on each occasion, was suggested by the authors to recruit few new T cells.

TCRdb re-called the RT-PCR reads through MiXCR, storing one row per CDR3 protein. The repertoire holds roughly 700,000 distinct CDR3 sequences, with more than 15% as singletons. Material: PBMCs from blood, obtained about 11 days after vaccination. This sequence joins TRBV20-1 and TRBJ2-1, with 10 bases that match TRBD2. The sequence was collected from a man aged 50 to 59 who received an inactivated influenza vaccine. The CDR3 region is CSAGRAGGGDEQFF. The CDR3, as DNA: TGCAGTGCTGGACGAGCGGGAGGGGGAGACGAGCAGTTCTTC.